One sample yielded the 3 T cell receptor beta chains listed below, sequenced in a study of T and B cells in COVID-19 patients. Blood genomic DNA input for TRB amplification was about 240-550 ng. BIOMED2 TRB-A/B primer pools were used in multiplex TRB PCR. TCRdb passed the multiplex PCR reads through MiXCR, listing each CDR3 protein once. The table lists about 4,100 distinct CDR3 sequences, 27% of them singletons. Source material: blood. These receptors were collected from a human donor with active COVID-19. The donor label of this sample is uncertain.

This clonotype counts as medium-sized. This chain joins TRBV13 and TRBJ2-1, with unresolved D. The CDR3 is 12 residues long. Germline V gene data show CDR1 as PRHDT and CDR2 as FYEKMQ (reference sequence). Trimming left V 2 bases short and J 8 bases short, with 7 bases between. CDR3 sequence (DNA): TGTGCCAGCAGCTTATTTGCCCATGAGCAGTTCTTC. Translated, it gives CASSLFAHEQFF. The full variable domain, with the rest looked up from reference TRBV13 and TRBJ2-1, is AAGVIQSPRHLIKEKRETATLKCYPIPRHDTVYWYQQGPGQDPQFLISFYEKMQSDKGSIPDRFSAQQFSDYHSELNMSSLELGDSALYFCASSLFAHEQFFGPGTRLTVL.

Points on this clonotype: A much larger clone differs from this one at a single base, so this may be a read error. This chain joins TRBV7-9 and TRBJ2-2; TRBD1 or TRBD2 may be the D gene (5 bases each). V shed 7 bases and J shed 3 bases, with 12 bases lying between them. The CDR3 runs to 14 residues. Germline V gene data show CDR1 as SEHNR and CDR2 as FQNEAQ (reference sequence). The CDR3 protein is CASNSRGDTGELFF. CDR3 DNA sequence: TGTGCCAGCAACTCTCGAGGGGACACCGGGGAGCTGTTTTTT.

This clonotype was counted only a few times. The rearrangement uses TRBV6-5 and TRBJ1-1; D is possibly TRBD1 (6 bases). This CDR3 region has 15 residues. Trimming shortened V by 5 bases and J by 0 bases, and 13 bases separated the two germline ends. Looked up from germline, CDR1 is MNHEY and CDR2 is SVGAGI. The DNA for the CDR3 is TGTGCCAGCAGTCCGCACCAGGGGATGAACACTGAAGCTTTCTTT. Amino acid sequence: CASSPHQGMNTEAFF.